The next 15 T cell receptor beta chains were all read from a single sample in a study of cytomegalovirus exposure and HLA in healthy donors. Produced via immunoSEQ multiplex PCR; TCRdb's table is partial and in-frame only. Of over 150,000 clones in the sample, more than 80% were seen once. Sequences were obtained from PBMCs. Receptors were obtained from a young woman in good health and CMV-seropositive.

The rearrangement uses TRBV5-6 and TRBJ2-7; possibly TRBD2 for D (5 bases). This CDR3 comprises 16 residues. V lost 5 bases and J lost 0, with 18 bases in between. From germline, CDR1 is SGHDT and CDR2 YYEEEE. DNA for the CDR3: TGTGCCAGCAGTTACTCCGGGGTAAGGAGCTCCTACGAGCAGTACTTC. Residues: CASSYSGVRSSYEQYF.

The chain uses TRBV30 and TRBJ2-7; TRBD1 agrees at 8 bases. Germline assignment: CDR1 GTSNPN and CDR2 SVGIG (reference sequence). The CDR3 is 13 residues long. V trimming: 5 bases; J trimming: 7 bases; junction bases outside the gene matches: 10. CDR3 DNA sequence: TGTGCCTGGGAGGGGACAGGCCGGGGTGAGCAGTACTTC. This translates into CAWEGTGRGEQYF.

This clone was seen a single time. The CDR3 DNA reads TGTGCCAGCATTAGGGGCCAGGGATCCTACGAGCAGTACTTC. Its translation is CASIRGQGSYEQYF. The genes are TRBV6-6 and TRBJ2-7; D may be TRBD1 (5 bases). Germline V gene sequence: CDR1 MNHNY, CDR2 SVGAGI (reference sequence). The CDR3 spans 14 residues. V lost 7 bases and J lost 1, with 14 bases in between.

The rearrangement joins TRBV7-6 to TRBJ2-5, with TRBD2 matching 13 bases. This CDR3 is built from 15 residues. V was clipped by 5 bases and J by 2 bases; unmatched bases: 2. Germline CDR1 reads SGHVS; CDR2 reads FNYEAQ. For the CDR3, the DNA is TGTGCCAGCAGCCGGACTAGCGGGAGTCAAGAGACCCAGTACTTC. Its protein product is CASSRTSGSQETQYF.

This chain links TRBV5-6 with TRBJ2-3; the D is unclear. CDR1 is SGHDT and CDR2 is YYEEEE in the germline V gene. V dropped 0 bases and J dropped 1 base, with 6 bases sitting between them. The CDR3 totals 14 residues. The CDR3 region has the DNA TGTGCCAGCAGCTTGGTACGGGGCACAGATACGCAGTATTTT. Translated: CASSLVRGTDTQYF.

The chain combines TRBV11-2 with TRBJ1-2, with TRBD1 matching over 8 bases. Germline trimming cut 5 bases from V and 2 bases from J; bases unmatched to any gene: 16. Germline V gives CDR1 SGHAT, CDR2 FQNNGV. CDR3 length: 18 residues. As DNA, the CDR3 is TGTGCCAGCAGCCCGCCGGGACAGGCCATGAAGAGCAACTATGGCTACACCTTC. Amino acids: CASSPPGQAMKSNYGYTF.

A single count supports this clone. This chain uses TRBV13 with TRBJ2-1, with TRBD1 matching 7 bases. Trimming removed 8 bases from V and 4 bases from J; junction bases left unmatched: 5. The CDR3 is 13 residues long. CDR1 and CDR2 (germline): PRHDT, FYEKMQ (reference sequence). CDR3 nucleotides: TGTGCCAGCGGGACAGCAACGTACAATGAGCAGTTCTTC. Translated, it gives CASGTATYNEQFF.

The V gene is TRBV4-2, the J gene TRBJ1-1; perhaps TRBD1 as D (5 bases). This CDR3 is 15 amino acids long. The ends were cut back, 0 bases at V and 10 bases at J, with 18 bases in the middle. Germline values: CDR1 LGHNA, CDR2 YNFKEQ. CDR3 coding DNA: TGTGCCAGCAGCCAAGATTCACCAGGGAAGAGAAGAGCTTTCTTT. Translation: CASSQDSPGKRRAFF.

This clone came up once. The J gene is TRBJ1-1, the V gene TRBV6-1; tentative D call: TRBD1 (6 bases). Trimming took 1 base from V and 3 from J, leaving 18 bases between them. CDR3 length equals 17 residues. Germline CDR1 and CDR2: MNHNS and SASEGT. The CDR3 loop is CASSEVAQGVVDTEAFF. As DNA, the CDR3 is TGTGCCAGCAGTGAAGTTGCACAGGGAGTTGTCGACACTGAAGCTTTCTTT.

The rearrangement uses TRBV7-2 and TRBJ1-1; TRBD1 is a possible D gene (6 bases). Germline assignment: CDR1 SGHTA and CDR2 FQGNSA. This CDR3 is built from 15 residues. V dropped 5 bases and J dropped 1 base, with 14 bases sitting between them. In nucleotides, the CDR3 is TGTGCCAGCAGCCCCCGGGACAAGGGGAACACTGAAGCTTTCTTT. This translates into CASSPRDKGNTEAFF.

The rearrangement joins TRBV5-4 to TRBJ2-3; 7 nucleotides match TRBD2. The germline V gene encodes CDR1 SGHNT and CDR2 YYREEE (reference sequence). Trimming took 0 bases from V and 5 from J; bases not matched to a gene: 6. This CDR3 comprises 15 residues. CDR3 nucleotides: TGTGCCAGCAGCTTGGCAAGCGGGGTAATAGATACGCAGTATTTT. It encodes CASSLASGVIDTQYF.

The chain recombines TRBV7-9 with TRBJ1-4; 8 nucleotides align to TRBD1. CDR3 length: 15 amino acids. Germline assignment: CDR1 SEHNR and CDR2 FQNEAQ (reference sequence). J was trimmed by 8 bases and V by 5 bases; bases with no gene match: 10. The CDR3 here is CASSKYRGGNEKLFF. In DNA, the CDR3 is TGTGCCAGCAGCAAATACAGGGGGGGAAACGAAAAACTGTTTTTT.

The CDR3 loop reads CASSSLTGGPGTEAFF. The CDR3 bases are TGTGCCAGCAGCTCGCTGACAGGGGGTCCCGGCACTGAAGCTTTCTTT. The chain carries TRBV5-5 and TRBJ1-1; TRBD1 aligns across 9 bases. The CDR3 sequence is 16 residues long. V gave up 3 bases and J gave up 4 bases; unmatched junction bases: 10. CDR1 SGHKS and CDR2 YYEKEE come from the germline V gene (reference sequence).

V gene TRBV15 combines with J gene TRBJ1-5; 7 bases map to TRBD1. The germline gives CDR1 LNHNV, CDR2 YYDKDF (reference sequence). The J segment lost 2 bases and the V segment lost 8 bases, leaving 15 bases of the junction unmatched. The CDR3 is 17 amino acids. CDR3 loop: CATRIARTGPRNQPQHF. CDR3 in DNA: TGTGCCACCCGGATTGCAAGGACAGGACCCCGCAATCAGCCCCAGCATTTT.

This clone was seen a single time. The chain carries TRBV30 and TRBJ2-1, with D possibly matching TRBD2 (7 bases). Germline CDR1 reads GTSNPN; CDR2 reads SVGIG (reference sequence). This CDR3 has 17 amino acids. Trimming left V 0 bases short and J 2 bases short, with 17 bases between. The CDR3 nucleotides are TGTGCCTGGAGTGTAGGGGGGGCGCAGGGAGCCTACAATGAGCAGTTCTTC. Amino acids: CAWSVGGAQGAYNEQFF.